The present T cell receptor (beta chain) was sequenced within a study of regulatory T cells in long-lasting Graves disease. Investigators prepared the TCR beta libraries by applying iRepertoire HTBI primers and Arm-PCR of CDR3 regions. Per the original methods: Identification across samples found approximately 60 TRBV and around 15 TRBJ segments. A single record per CDR3 protein comes from TCRdb applying MiXCR to the multiplex PCR reads. None of the V and J calls come from the authors' own analysis; TCRdb made them. The table shows almost 350,000 distinct CDR3 sequences, with around a fifth occurring only once. Looked up from germline, CDR1 is KGHSH and CDR2 is LQKENI. V dropped 5 bases and J dropped 4 bases, with 20 bases sitting between them. The CDR3 length is 16 residues. The time point denotes: persistent/refractory GD, antithyroid drugs over 5 years with positive TRAb. Isolated PBMC RNA provided the starting material for the TCR library.

Overall study findings and caveats: The persistent group shared 2,700 or so public clonotypes, more than the approximately 890 shared by new patients. Persistent disease preferred TRBV28, TRBJ1-2 and TRBJ2-5; new disease, TRBV20-1 and TRBJ2-1.

Notes on this clonotype: Its antigen remains unknown.

V and J are TRBV18 and TRBJ2-5; TRBD1 might be the D (6 bases). The sample consisted of peripheral blood mononuclear cells (PBMCs), taken when the disease was refractory, from a patient treated with antithyroid drugs. The sequence was obtained from a female donor with Graves disease. The CDR3 sequence is CASSEEGHPQAETQYF. Written as DNA, the CDR3 is TGTGCCAGCTCAGAAGAGGGACACCCCCAGGCAGAGACCCAGTACTTC.